The clone carrying this T cell receptor beta chain was counted once. The sample comes from a study of blood T cell repertoires in COVID-19. Assay used: immunoSEQ multiplex PCR; TCRdb lists only in-frame clones, some missing. The table has roughly 340,000 clones, more than 70% seen once. Germline CDR1 and CDR2: SGHRS and YFSETQ. The CDR3 contains 15 residues. With V trimmed by 1 base and J by 1 base, 3 bases remained unmatched. This clonotype was obtained from a man aged 35-49 years in a cohort exposed to, infected with or recovered from COVID-19 (not recorded which). This chain joins TRBV5-1 and TRBJ2-7; 9 positions match TRBD2. The sample consisted of PBMCs or T cells enriched from blood (not recorded which). The CDR3 coding sequence is TGCGCCAGCAGCTTGCGGACTAGCGATTCCTACGAGCAGTACTTC. Translation gives CASSLRTSDSYEQYF.